This TCR beta chain is drawn from a study of Ad26.COV2.S vaccination and SARS-CoV-2 variants. Turning to the study itself: Donor had been placed in the Ad26.COV2.S arm of the COV1001 trial. Study-wide points: Responses of spike-specific T cells (both CD8+ and CD4+) reportedly showed substantial breadth after vaccination.

Only in-frame clones appear in the TCRdb table, and some are missing; sequencing was by immunoSEQ multiplex PCR. The table has 350,000 to 400,000 clones, approximately 90% seen once; the top ten hold 3.5%. Sample treatment: some 19 received Ad26.COV2.S at low or high dose, single or two shots; 5 received placebo; per-sample allocation not given. After the first vaccine or placebo injection, samples were drawn on day 63. Participants' vaccine, an Ad26 vector, delivered Wuhan-strain SARS-CoV-2 spike. With regard to this clone: Its antigen is not known.

Sample: peripheral blood, taken in a trial of Ad26.COV2.S vaccine versus placebo. This receptor was obtained from a person aged 18-65 years who received the Ad26.COV2.S COVID-19 vaccine or a placebo.

CDR3 sequence reads: CAGPGLGLNQPQHF. The CDR3 DNA sequence: TGTGCCGGTCCGGGGCTAGGCCTGAATCAGCCCCAGCATTTT. J is TRBJ1-5 and V is TRBV24-1; a possible D gene is TRBD1 (5 bases). The germline V gene encodes CDR1 KGHDR and CDR2 SFDVKD. This CDR3 comprises 14 residues. Deletions cut 12 bases from V and 4 bases from J, with 18 bases between.